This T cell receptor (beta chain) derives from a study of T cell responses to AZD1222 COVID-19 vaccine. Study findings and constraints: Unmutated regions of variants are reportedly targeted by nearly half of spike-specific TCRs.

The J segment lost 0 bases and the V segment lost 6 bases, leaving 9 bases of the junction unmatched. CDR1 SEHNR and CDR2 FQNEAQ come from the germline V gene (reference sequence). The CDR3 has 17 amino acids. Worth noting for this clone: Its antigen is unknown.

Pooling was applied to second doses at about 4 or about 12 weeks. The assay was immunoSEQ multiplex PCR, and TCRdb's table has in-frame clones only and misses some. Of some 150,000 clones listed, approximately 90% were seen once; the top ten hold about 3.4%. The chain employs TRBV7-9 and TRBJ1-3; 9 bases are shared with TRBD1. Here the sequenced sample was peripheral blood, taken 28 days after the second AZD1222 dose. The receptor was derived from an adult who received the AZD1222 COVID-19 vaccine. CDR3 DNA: TGTGCCAGCAGGGGACAGGGATCCGACTACTCTGGAAACACCATATATTTT. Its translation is CASRGQGSDYSGNTIYF.